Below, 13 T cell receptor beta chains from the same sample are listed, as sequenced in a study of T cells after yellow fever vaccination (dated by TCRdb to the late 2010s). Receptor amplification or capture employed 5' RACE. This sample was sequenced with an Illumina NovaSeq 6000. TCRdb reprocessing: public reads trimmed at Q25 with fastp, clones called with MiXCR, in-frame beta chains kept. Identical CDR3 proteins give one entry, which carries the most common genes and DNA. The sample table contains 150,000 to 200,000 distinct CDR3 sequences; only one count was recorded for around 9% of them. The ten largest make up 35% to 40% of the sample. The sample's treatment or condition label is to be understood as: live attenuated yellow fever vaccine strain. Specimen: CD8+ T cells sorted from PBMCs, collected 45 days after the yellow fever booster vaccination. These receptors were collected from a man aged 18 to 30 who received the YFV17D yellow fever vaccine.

As DNA, the CDR3 is TGTGCCAGCAGTCCCCGGGACATCACTAACTATGGCTACACCTTC. This translates into CASSPRDITNYGYTF. The chain couples TRBV12-3 or TRBV12-4 to TRBJ1-2; D possibly corresponds to TRBD1 (6 bases). The CDR3 spans 15 residues. V was trimmed by 5 bases and J by 0 bases, leaving 13 bases between them.

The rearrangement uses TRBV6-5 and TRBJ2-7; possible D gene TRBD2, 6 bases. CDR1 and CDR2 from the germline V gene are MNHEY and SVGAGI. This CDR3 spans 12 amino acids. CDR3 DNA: TGTGCCAGCAGTACGGGGAGGAGTGGGTCTTTTGTC. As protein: CASSTGRSGSFV.

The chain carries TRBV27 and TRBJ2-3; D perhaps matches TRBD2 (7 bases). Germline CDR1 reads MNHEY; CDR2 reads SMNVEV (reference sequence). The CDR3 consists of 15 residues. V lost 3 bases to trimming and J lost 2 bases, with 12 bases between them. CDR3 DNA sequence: TGTGCCAGCAGTTTGACGGGGGGCCTCACAGATACGCAGTATTTT. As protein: CASSLTGGLTDTQYF.

CDR3 amino acids: CASSGEAIGTQYF. The CDR3 DNA reads TGTGCCAGCAGCGGGGAGGCCATCGGGACCCAGTACTTC. The rearrangement links TRBV6-6 to TRBJ2-5; D possibly corresponds to TRBD2 (6 bases). The CDR3 totals 13 residues. Germline assignment: CDR1 MNHNY and CDR2 SVGAGI (reference sequence). V lost 6 bases to trimming and J lost 7 bases, with 15 bases between them.

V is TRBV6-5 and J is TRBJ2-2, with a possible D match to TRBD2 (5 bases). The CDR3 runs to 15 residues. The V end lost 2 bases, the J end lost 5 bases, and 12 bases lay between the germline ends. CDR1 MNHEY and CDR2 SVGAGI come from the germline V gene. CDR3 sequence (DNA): TGTGCCAGCAGTTACCTCCGCTCGGGGACCGGGGAGCTGTTTTTT. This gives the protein CASSYLRSGTGELFF.

CDR3 sequence (DNA): TGTGCCAGCACACTTCCGGGACTAGCTGGGGAGACCCAGTACTTC. Translating gives CASTLPGLAGETQYF. The chain couples TRBV11-2 to TRBJ2-5; 9 nucleotides align to TRBD2. J was trimmed by 5 bases and V by 7 bases; bases with no gene match: 11. From germline, CDR1 is SGHAT and CDR2 FQNNGV. The CDR3 extends over 15 amino acids.

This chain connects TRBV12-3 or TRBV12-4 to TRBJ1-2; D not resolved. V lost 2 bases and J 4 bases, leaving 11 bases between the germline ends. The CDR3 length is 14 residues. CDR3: CASSLSPGSYGYTF. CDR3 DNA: TGTGCCAGCAGTTTAAGTCCAGGCAGCTATGGCTACACCTTC.

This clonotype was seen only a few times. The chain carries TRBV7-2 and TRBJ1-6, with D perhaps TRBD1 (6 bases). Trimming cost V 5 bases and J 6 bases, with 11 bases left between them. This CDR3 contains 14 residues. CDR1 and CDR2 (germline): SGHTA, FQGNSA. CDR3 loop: CASSPRGANSPLHF. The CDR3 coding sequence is TGTGCCAGCAGCCCCCGGGGGGCTAATTCACCCCTCCACTTT.

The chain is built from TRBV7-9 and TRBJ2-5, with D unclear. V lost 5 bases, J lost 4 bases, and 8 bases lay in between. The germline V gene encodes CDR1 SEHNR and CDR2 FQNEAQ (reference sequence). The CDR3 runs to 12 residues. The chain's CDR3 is CASSPPRETQYF. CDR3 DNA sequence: TGTGCCAGCAGCCCCCCTCGAGAGACCCAGTACTTC.

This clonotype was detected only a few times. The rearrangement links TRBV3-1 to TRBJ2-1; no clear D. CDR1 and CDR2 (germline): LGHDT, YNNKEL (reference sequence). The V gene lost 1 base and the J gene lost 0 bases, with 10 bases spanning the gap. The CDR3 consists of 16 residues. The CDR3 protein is CASSQGKGLSYNEQFF. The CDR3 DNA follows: TGTGCCAGCAGCCAAGGCAAGGGCCTCTCCTACAATGAGCAGTTCTTC.

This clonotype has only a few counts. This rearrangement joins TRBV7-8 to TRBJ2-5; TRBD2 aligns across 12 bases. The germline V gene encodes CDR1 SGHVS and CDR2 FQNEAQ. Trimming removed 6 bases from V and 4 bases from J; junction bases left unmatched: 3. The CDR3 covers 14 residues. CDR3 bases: TGTGCCAGCAGTACGACTAGCGGGGGAGAGACCCAGTACTTC. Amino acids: CASSTTSGGETQYF.

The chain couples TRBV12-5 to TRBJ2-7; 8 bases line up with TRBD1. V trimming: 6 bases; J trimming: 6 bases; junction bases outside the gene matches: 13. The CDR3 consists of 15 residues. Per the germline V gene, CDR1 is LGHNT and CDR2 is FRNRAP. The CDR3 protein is CASGPPGQVLFEQYV. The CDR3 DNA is TGTGCTAGTGGCCCTCCGGGACAGGTTCTATTCGAGCAGTACGTC.

The chain's CDR3 is CATTGRHEQYF. The CDR3 DNA is TGTGCCACCACTGGCCGGCACGAGCAGTACTTC. This chain uses TRBV6-2 or TRBV6-3 with TRBJ2-7; D remains unclear. The V gene's germline CDR1 is MNHEY and CDR2 SVGEGT. CDR3 length equals 11 residues. Trimming removed 10 bases at V and 5 bases at J, with 12 bases between.